This TCR beta chain was sequenced for a study of human T cells and chemical hapten exposure. This clonotype has a count of ten or more. TCRdb reprocessed the RACE reads with MiXCR, giving one entry per CDR3 protein. Among some 100,000 distinct CDR3 sequences listed, 7% to 10% were seen once. The V end lost 0 bases, the J end lost 0 bases, and 10 bases lay between the germline ends. Germline V CDR1 and CDR2: DFQATT, SNEGSKA (reference sequence). The CDR3 runs 15 residues. Indicated time point: patch test 2, 6 weeks after DPC sensitization. Treatment specified: therapeutic diphenylcyclopropenone sensitization with weekly scalp DPC.

This sequence originates from a woman aged 35 to 49 with alopecia areata. Some clones in this sample may be carry-over from other donors' samples. The sample here was whole blood, taken in connection with sensitization to the hapten diphenylcyclopropenone (DPC). The chain couples TRBV20-1 to TRBJ2-3, with D possibly being TRBD2 (5 bases). The CDR3 reads CSARDPADSTDTQYF. CDR3 DNA: TGCAGTGCTAGAGATCCAGCGGACAGCACAGATACGCAGTATTTT.